This is a list of T cell receptor beta chains from one sample in a study of Ad26.COV2.S vaccination and SARS-CoV-2 variants. The assay was immunoSEQ multiplex PCR, and TCRdb's table has in-frame clones only and misses some. The table lists 150,000 to 200,000 clones, roughly 89% of them singletons. The sequencing here drew on peripheral blood, taken after recovery from COVID-19. These receptors came from a human donor who had recovered from COVID-19. CDR3s leave out the opening cysteine and the closing phenylalanine or tryptophan.

V: TRBV29-1
J: TRBJ1-1
CDR3: SGQGGLEAF

V: TRBV3-1/TRBV3-2
J: TRBJ2-2
CDR3: ASRGDRGHTGELF

V: TRBV5-1
J: TRBJ2-5
CDR3: ASSPPGSGTLETQY

V: TRBV2
J: TRBJ2-2
CDR3: ASRGQGRGELF

V: TRBV7-9
J: TRBJ1-2
CDR3: ASSPEGDLGYT

V: TRBV11-2
J: TRBJ2-7
CDR3: ASSLEGTRGWGYEQY

V: TRBV2
J: TRBJ2-1
CDR3: ASILVYNEQF

V: TRBV9
J: TRBJ1-1
CDR3: ASSPRGNTEAF

V: TRBV5-1
J: TRBJ1-6
CDR3: ASSSTGSSNSPLH

V: TRBV6-5
J: TRBJ2-7
CDR3: ASSSPGHSYEQY

V: TRBV5-1
J: TRBJ2-1
CDR3: ASSGGQLLYNEQF

V: TRBV12-3/TRBV12-4
J: TRBJ1-2
CDR3: ASSLDRNYGYT

V: TRBV4-2
J: TRBJ2-1
CDR3: ASSQAGTSGQYNEQF

V: TRBV2
J: TRBJ2-3
CDR3: ASSDIGDTQY

V: TRBV5-1
J: TRBJ2-1
CDR3: ASSLGQGVYEQF

V: TRBV4-2
J: TRBJ2-1
CDR3: ASSQISSGRVHEQF

V: TRBV6-5
J: TRBJ2-7
CDR3: ASTRLAATYEQY

V: TRBV7-8
J: TRBJ2-5
CDR3: ASSRDRGHETQY

V: TRBV12-5
J: TRBJ2-2
CDR3: ASGLAGGNTGELF

V: TRBV19
J: TRBJ1-6
CDR3: ASSPNTNRSPLH

V: TRBV2
J: TRBJ2-3
CDR3: ASSSGTSGSGGTQY

V: TRBV6-5
J: TRBJ1-2
CDR3: ASSYGPGGNYGYT

V: TRBV18
J: TRBJ2-1
CDR3: ASSRTTGEYNEQF

V: TRBV3-1/TRBV3-2
J: TRBJ2-6
CDR3: ASSPRYSGANVLT

V: TRBV27
J: TRBJ1-2
CDR3: ASSLNSRQAFEGYT

V: TRBV7-6
J: TRBJ2-7
CDR3: ASSLAGTRSSYEQY

V: TRBV7-9
J: TRBJ1-5
CDR3: ASSLASGGHQPQH

V: TRBV7-9
J: TRBJ2-7
CDR3: ASSSREGGRPDEQY

V: TRBV25-1
J: TRBJ1-1
CDR3: ASNSHGNLAF

V: TRBV2
J: TRBJ2-5
CDR3: ASSGGRLETQY

V: TRBV5-8
J: TRBJ2-1
CDR3: ASRVTGSSYNEQF

V: TRBV9
J: TRBJ2-1
CDR3: ASSVATGSYNEQF

V: TRBV5-4
J: TRBJ1-1
CDR3: ASSTQGLTRAGTEAF

V: TRBV3-1/TRBV3-2
J: TRBJ2-5
CDR3: ASILAGKETQY

V: TRBV19
J: TRBJ2-7
CDR3: ASSIGGDFYEQY

V: TRBV30
J: TRBJ1-6
CDR3: AWRVSGGSPLH

V: TRBV19
J: TRBJ2-2
CDR3: ASTKGGGELF

V: TRBV11-2
J: TRBJ2-7
CDR3: ASTPTSGGAGGEQY

V: TRBV28
J: TRBJ1-4
CDR3: ASSFYGGESNEKLF

V: TRBV2
J: TRBJ2-1
CDR3: ASRPGTGGSDEQF

V: TRBV2
J: TRBJ2-3
CDR3: ASWGRGRTDTQY

V: TRBV10-3
J: TRBJ1-1
CDR3: AISEGDSTEAF

V: TRBV5-6
J: TRBJ2-7
CDR3: ASSFPGQGSYEQY

V: TRBV11-3
J: TRBJ2-2
CDR3: ASSFQGANTGELF

V: TRBV9
J: TRBJ2-7
CDR3: ASSAGSSYEQY

V: TRBV5-1
J: TRBJ2-2
CDR3: ASSPFTTNTGELF

V: TRBV11-2
J: TRBJ2-7
CDR3: ASSFHSYEQY

V: TRBV27
J: TRBJ1-1
CDR3: ASRPVGRGMAEAF

V: TRBV11-2
J: TRBJ1-1
CDR3: ASSYSGQVNTEAF